The source of this T cell receptor (beta chain) is a study of T cells in Graves' hyperthyroidism and ophthalmopathy. TCR beta CDR3 sequences were amplified from RNA transcripts. The TCR CDR3 first-round RT-PCR relied on the HTBI primer set. TCRdb recomputed calls from the multiplex PCR reads with MiXCR, one row per CDR3 protein. The sample has a few hundred thousand distinct CDR3 sequences, around a fifth seen once. Trimming took 5 bases from V and 1 from J, leaving 14 bases between them. The CDR3 runs to 15 residues. Sequencing was performed on blood. The clonotype originates from a woman between 50 and 59 years old with Graves' hyperthyroidism. The rearrangement links TRBV12-3 or TRBV12-4 to TRBJ1-1; no reliable D call. The CDR3 region is CASSPLGPANTEAFF. DNA for the CDR3: TGTGCCAGCAGTCCTCTAGGGCCCGCGAACACTGAAGCTTTCTTT.